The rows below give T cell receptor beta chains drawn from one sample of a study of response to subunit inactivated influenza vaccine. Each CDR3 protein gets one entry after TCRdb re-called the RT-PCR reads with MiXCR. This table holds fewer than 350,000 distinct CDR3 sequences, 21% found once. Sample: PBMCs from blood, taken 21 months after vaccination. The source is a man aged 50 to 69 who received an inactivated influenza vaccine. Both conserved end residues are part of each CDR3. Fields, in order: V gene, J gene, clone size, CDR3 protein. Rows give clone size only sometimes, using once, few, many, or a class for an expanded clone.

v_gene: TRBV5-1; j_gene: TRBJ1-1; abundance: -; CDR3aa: CASSRIEGTEAFF
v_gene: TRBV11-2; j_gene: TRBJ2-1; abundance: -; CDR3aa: CASSQRPSDLYNEQFF
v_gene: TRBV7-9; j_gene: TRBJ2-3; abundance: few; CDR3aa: CASSTRTSGTDTQYF
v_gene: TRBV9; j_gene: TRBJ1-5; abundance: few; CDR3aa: CASSVGTGGLDQPQHF
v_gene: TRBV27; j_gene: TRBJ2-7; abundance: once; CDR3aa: CASRMGQGSYEQYF
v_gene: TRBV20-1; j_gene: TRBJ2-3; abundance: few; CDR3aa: CSASGQSSTDTQYF
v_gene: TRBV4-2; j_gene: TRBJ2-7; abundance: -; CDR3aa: CASSQESGSVRNEQYF
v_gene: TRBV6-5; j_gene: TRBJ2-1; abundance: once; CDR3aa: CASSLGTRYNEQFF
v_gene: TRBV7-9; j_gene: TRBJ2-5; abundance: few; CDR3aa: CASSLEIETQYF
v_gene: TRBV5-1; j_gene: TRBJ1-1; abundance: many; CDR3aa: CASSLTGTMNTEAFF
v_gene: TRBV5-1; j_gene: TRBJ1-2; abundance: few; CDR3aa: CASSYGDTSTF
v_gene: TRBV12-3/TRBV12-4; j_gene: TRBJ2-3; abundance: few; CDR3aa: CASRTRLATDTQYF
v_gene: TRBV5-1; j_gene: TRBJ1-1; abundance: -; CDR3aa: CASSHVQGRLNTEAFF
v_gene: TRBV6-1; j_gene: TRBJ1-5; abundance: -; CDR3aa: CASIKGVTNQPQHF
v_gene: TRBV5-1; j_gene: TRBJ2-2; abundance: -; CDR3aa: CASSLAGVDTGELFF
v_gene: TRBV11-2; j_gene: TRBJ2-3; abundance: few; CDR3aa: CASSLYAYRTSGSQGQYF
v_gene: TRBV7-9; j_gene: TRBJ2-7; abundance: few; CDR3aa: CASSGSGRAVYEQYF
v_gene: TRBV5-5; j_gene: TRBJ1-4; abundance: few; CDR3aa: CASSSRGPLQEKLFF
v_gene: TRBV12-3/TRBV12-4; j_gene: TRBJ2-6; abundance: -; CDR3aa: CASSLGAQGFAGANVLTF
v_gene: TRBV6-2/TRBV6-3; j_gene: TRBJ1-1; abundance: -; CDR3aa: CASSDWDGLNTEAFF
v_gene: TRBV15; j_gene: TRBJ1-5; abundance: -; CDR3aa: CATSRDWRGSNQPQHF
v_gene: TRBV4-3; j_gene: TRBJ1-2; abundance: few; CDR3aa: CASSQAPASASGGYTF
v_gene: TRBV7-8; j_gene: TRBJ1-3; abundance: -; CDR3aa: CASSTVTGLGNTIYF
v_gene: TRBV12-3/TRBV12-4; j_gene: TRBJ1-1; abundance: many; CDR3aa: CASSIGVNTEAFF
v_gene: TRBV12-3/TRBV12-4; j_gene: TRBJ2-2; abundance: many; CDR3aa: CASYMNGELFF
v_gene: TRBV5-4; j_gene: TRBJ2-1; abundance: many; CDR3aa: CASSSGTTGYNEQFF
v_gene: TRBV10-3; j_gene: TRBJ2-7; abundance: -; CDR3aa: CAISDGAISTYEQYF
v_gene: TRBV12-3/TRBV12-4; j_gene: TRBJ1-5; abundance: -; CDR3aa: CASSLRSRVDQPQHF
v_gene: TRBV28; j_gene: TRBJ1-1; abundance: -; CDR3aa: CASRAGTGPLNTEAFF
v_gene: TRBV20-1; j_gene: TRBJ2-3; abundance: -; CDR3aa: CSAREDRANPSTSTDTQYF
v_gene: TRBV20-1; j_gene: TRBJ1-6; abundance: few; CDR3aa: CSAREQGRNSPLHF
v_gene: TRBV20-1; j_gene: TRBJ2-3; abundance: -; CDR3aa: CSARDLSGGADTQYF
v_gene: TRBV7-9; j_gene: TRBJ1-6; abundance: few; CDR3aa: CASSPLTGFSPLHF
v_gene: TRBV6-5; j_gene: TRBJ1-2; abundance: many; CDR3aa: CASSSPVGGNGYTF
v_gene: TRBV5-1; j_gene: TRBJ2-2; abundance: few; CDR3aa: CASSITGGAGELFF